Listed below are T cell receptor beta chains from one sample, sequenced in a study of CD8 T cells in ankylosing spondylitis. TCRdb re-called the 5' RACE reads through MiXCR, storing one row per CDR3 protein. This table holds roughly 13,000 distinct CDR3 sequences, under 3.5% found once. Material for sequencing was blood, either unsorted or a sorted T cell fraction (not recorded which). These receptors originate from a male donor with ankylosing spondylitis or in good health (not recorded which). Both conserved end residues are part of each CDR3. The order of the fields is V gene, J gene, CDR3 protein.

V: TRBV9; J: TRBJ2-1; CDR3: CASSVAGQSRNEQFF
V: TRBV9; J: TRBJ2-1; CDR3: CASSVSMNEQFF
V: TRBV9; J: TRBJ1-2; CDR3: CASSVGAMSRDGYTF
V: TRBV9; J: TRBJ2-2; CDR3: CASSLDMGGELFF
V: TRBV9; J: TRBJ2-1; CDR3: CASSPLAGGGNEQFF
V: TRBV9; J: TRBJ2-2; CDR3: CASRNAGELFF
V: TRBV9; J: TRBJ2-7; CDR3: CASSVGTSGGWQYF
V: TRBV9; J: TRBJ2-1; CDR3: CASSVGGGLVYEQFF
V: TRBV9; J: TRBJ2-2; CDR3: CASSVGTGYTGELFF
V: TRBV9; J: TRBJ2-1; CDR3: CASSFLRSYNEQFF
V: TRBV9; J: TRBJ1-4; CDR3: CASSQYATNEKLFF
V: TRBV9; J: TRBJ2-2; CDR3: CASSVVQGDTGELFF
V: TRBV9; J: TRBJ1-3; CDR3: CATGQGPREWGNTIYF
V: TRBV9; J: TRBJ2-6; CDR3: CASSPRLAGGSGANVLTF
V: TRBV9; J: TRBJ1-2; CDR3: CASRVQGINGYTF
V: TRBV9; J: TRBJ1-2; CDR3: CASSVGSSGGYTF
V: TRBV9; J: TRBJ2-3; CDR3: CASGGDSTDTQYF
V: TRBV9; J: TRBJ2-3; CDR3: CASSVGGPLLTTSTDTQYF
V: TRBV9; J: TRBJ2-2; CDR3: CASSPQGGSNTGELFF
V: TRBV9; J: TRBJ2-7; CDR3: CASSVVPTTGTSYEQYF
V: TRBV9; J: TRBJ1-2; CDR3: CASSVGQGTNGYTF
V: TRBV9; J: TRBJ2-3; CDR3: CASTPRDTPPGTDTQYF
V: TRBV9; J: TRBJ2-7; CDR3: CASSVSPGQGPYEQYF
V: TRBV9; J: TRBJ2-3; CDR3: CASERAGGLGTQYF
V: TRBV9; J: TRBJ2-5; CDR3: CASSRRLEETQYF
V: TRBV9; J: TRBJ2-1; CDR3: CASSGTSVANEQFF
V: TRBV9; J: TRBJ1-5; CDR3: CASSPSPDRDQPQHF
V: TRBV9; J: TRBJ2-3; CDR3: CASSVGSAGGDTQYF
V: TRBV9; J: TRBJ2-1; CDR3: CASSPQGSHNEQFF
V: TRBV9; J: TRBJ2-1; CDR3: CASSVQPLAEQFF
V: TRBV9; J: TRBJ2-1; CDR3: CASSSGEGRSEQFF
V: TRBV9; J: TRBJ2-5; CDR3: CASNPQGQETQYF
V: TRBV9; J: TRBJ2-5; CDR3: CASSVVSSQGRETQYF
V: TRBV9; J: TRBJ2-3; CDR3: CASSVVGNTDTQYF
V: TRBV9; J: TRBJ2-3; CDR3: CASSPLRGSTDTQYF
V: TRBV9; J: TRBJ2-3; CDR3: CASSVSGGAEDTQYF
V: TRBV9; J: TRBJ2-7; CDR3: CASSVQPRGGAHEQYF
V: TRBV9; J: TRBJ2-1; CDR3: CASSQGLAGNNEQFF
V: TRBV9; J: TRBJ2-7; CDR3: CASSATRGGGSYEQYF
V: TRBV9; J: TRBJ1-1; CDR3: CASSLLDTSNTEAFF
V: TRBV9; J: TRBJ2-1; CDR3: CASRDASYYNEQFF
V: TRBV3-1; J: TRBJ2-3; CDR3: CASSADLTTSGRAADTQYF
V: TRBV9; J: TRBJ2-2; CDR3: CASSVEGARPGGLFF
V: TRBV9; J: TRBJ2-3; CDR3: CASSKGTSDLTDTQYF
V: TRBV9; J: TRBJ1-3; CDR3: CASSVTQTASGNTIYF
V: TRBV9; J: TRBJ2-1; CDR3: CASTTGAYNEQFF
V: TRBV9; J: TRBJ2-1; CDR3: CASSPSGSGVYNEQFF
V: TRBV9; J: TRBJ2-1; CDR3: CASSPTSGGYNEQFF
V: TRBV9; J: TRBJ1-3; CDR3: CASSPVGISGNTIYF
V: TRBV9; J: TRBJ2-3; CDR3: CASSRTSGDPTDTQYF
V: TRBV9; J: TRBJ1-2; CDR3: CASSAQGGEGTGYTF
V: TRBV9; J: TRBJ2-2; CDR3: CASSVEGAYTGELFF
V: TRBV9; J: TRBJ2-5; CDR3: CASSVRVLGGTQYF